This T cell receptor (beta chain) was sequenced in a study of blood T cell repertoires in COVID-19. Study overall: There were acute and convalescent COVID-19 samples, and they came from the United States, Italy and Spain. Sources were T cells, B-cell-depleted T cells, or PBMCs; the material itself was cDNA or gDNA.

How the authors handled the data: Reference gene primer amplification gave estimated nucleated cell counts. Libraries were prepared by immunoSEQ multiplex PCR; TCRdb keeps only in-frame clonotypes and omits some of them. The V and J calls and clone size come from that table; D and trimming were worked out from the DNA. The sample yields just over 80,000 clones, around 86% seen once. CDR1 and CDR2 (germline): SGHTS, YDEGEE. Trimming stripped 4 bases from V and 0 bases from J, with 17 bases between. CDR3 length: 16 residues. This chain joins TRBV5-8 and TRBJ2-7; a possible D gene is TRBD2 (5 bases). The sequence came from a man older than 75 with acute or convalescent COVID-19. Input material: peripheral blood. This CDR3 reads CASSKPTGSYSYEQYF. The CDR3 DNA is TGTGCCAGCAGCAAACCAACGGGGAGCTACTCCTACGAGCAGTACTTC.